These T cell receptor beta chains were read from a single sample in a study of blood T cell repertoires in COVID-19. Assay: immunoSEQ multiplex PCR; the TCRdb copy retains only in-frame clones and omits some. The table lists 110,000 to 150,000 clones, over 75% of them singletons. The sequenced sample consisted of peripheral blood. Receptors originate from a woman between 50 and 59 years old with acute or convalescent COVID-19. CDR3s include the opening cysteine and the closing phenylalanine or tryptophan. The D gene is left open where the match is weak.

D gene: TRBD1
V gene: TRBV6-6
J gene: TRBJ1-2
CDR3 DNA: TGTGCCAGCAGTCGACGACAGGGGGCGCAATTAGGAAATGGCTACACCTTC
CDR3 protein: CASSRRQGAQLGNGYTF

D gene: NA
V gene: TRBV7-9
J gene: TRBJ1-2
CDR3 DNA: TGTGCCAGCAGCTCATTCAGGGAACGGGGCTACACCTTC
CDR3 protein: CASSSFRERGYTF

D gene: TRBD2
V gene: TRBV7-9
J gene: TRBJ2-7
CDR3 DNA: TGTGCCAGCAGCTTAGTTACTAGCGGGAGGTACGAGCAGTACTTC
CDR3 protein: CASSLVTSGRYEQYF

D gene: NA
V gene: TRBV5-1
J gene: TRBJ1-2
CDR3 DNA: TGCGCCAGCGCGGGACTTCGAAACTATGGCTACACCTTC
CDR3 protein: CASAGLRNYGYTF

D gene: NA
V gene: TRBV27
J gene: TRBJ1-6
CDR3 DNA: TGTGCCAGCAGCGCGGGGGATGGTAGGGATAATTCACCCCTCCACTTT
CDR3 protein: CASSAGDGRDNSPLHF

D gene: NA
V gene: TRBV19
J gene: TRBJ2-2
CDR3 DNA: TGTGCCAGTACCTCTGCCGGGGAGCTGTTTTTT
CDR3 protein: CASTSAGELFF

D gene: TRBD2
V gene: TRBV9
J gene: TRBJ2-5
CDR3 DNA: TGTGCCAGCAGCCTGGGGGGGGACCCTCGAGAGACCCAGTACTTC
CDR3 protein: CASSLGGDPRETQYF

D gene: NA
V gene: TRBV5-3
J gene: TRBJ2-3
CDR3 DNA: TGTGCCAGAAGCTTGTCAAAAGCTCGAGATACGCAGTATTTT
CDR3 protein: CARSLSKARDTQYF

D gene: NA
V gene: TRBV2
J gene: TRBJ1-5
CDR3 DNA: TGTGCCAGCAGGGGAGGAATGAGCAATCAGCCCCAGCATTTT
CDR3 protein: CASRGGMSNQPQHF

D gene: NA
V gene: TRBV28
J gene: TRBJ1-2
CDR3 DNA: TGTGCCAGCAGTTGGGACGGGACACAGGGTGGCTACACCTTC
CDR3 protein: CASSWDGTQGGYTF

D gene: TRBD1
V gene: TRBV18
J gene: TRBJ1-2
CDR3 DNA: TGTGCCAGCTCACAGGACAGGGGGCAAGGCTACACCTTC
CDR3 protein: CASSQDRGQGYTF